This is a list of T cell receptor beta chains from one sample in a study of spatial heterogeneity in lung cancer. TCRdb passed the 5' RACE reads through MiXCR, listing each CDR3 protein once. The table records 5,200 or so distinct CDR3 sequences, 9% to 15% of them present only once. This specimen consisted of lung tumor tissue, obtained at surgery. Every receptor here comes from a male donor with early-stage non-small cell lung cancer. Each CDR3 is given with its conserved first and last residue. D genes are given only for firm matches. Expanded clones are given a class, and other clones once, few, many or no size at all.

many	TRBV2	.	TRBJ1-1	CASSGKVNTEAFF	TGTGCCAGCAGTGGTAAAGTGAACACTGAAGCTTTCTTT
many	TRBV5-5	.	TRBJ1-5	CASSVRPRGDQPQHF	TGTGCCAGCAGCGTCCGACCTCGGGGAGATCAGCCCCAGCATTTT
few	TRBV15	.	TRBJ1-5	CATSRAYQPQHF	TGTGCCACCAGCAGAGCATATCAGCCCCAGCATTTT
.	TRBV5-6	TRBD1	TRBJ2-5	CASSLAGDSQETQYF	TGTGCCAGCAGCTTGGCCGGGGACAGTCAAGAGACCCAGTACTTC
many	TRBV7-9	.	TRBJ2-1	CASSLRSLPPYNEQFF	TGTGCCAGCAGCTTACGATCCCTACCCCCCTACAATGAGCAGTTCTTC
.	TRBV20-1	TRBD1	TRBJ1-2	CSARAPTGGDGYTF	TGCAGTGCTAGAGCCCCCACAGGGGGCGATGGCTACACCTTC
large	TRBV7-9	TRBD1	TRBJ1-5	CASSHTGAGDQPQHF	TGTGCCAGCAGTCATACAGGGGCAGGGGATCAGCCCCAGCATTTT
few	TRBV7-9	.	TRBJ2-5	CASSLLRGRETQYF	TGTGCCAGCAGCCTTTTACGGGGACGGGAGACCCAGTACTTC
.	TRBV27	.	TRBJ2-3	CASSPMGDTQYF	TGTGCCAGCAGCCCTATGGGAGATACGCAGTATTTT
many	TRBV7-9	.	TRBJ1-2	CASSFSGRDDYGYTF	TGTGCCAGCAGCTTTTCAGGCAGGGATGACTATGGCTACACCTTC
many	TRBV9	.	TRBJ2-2	CASSTDGTGELFF	TGTGCCAGCAGCACCGACGGGACCGGGGAGCTGTTTTTT
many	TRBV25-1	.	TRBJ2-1	CASSEWMYNEQFF	TGTGCCAGCAGTGAATGGATGTACAATGAGCAGTTCTTC
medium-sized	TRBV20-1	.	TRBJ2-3	CSASPRSVHQYF	TGCAGTGCTAGCCCCAGATCAGTCCATCAGTATTTT
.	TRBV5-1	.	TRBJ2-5	CASSLSGETQYF	TGCGCCAGCAGCTTGTCGGGAGAGACCCAGTACTTC
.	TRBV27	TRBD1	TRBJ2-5	CASSRDRQETQYF	TGTGCCAGCAGCAGGGACAGACAGGAGACCCAGTACTTC
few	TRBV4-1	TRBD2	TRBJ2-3	CASSQDPSGGEAQYF	TGCGCCAGCAGCCAAGACCCCAGCGGGGGGGAAGCGCAGTATTTT
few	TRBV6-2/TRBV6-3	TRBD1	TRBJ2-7	CASSQGQPAYEQYF	TGTGCCAGCAGTCAGGGACAGCCGGCCTACGAGCAGTACTTC